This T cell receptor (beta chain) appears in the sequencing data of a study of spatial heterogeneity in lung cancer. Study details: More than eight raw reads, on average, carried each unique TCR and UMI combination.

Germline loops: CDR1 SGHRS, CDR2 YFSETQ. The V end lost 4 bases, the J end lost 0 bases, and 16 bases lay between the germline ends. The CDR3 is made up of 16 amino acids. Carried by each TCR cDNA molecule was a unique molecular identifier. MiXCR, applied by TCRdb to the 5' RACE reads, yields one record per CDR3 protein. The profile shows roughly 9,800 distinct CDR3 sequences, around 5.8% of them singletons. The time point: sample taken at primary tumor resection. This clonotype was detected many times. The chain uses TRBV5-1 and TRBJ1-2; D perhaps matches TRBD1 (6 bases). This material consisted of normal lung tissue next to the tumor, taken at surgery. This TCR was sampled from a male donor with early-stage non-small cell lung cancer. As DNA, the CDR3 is TGCGCCAGCAGCCTAGAACAGGGTCAAGCTAACTATGGCTACACCTTC. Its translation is CASSLEQGQANYGYTF.